This T cell receptor beta chain was recovered during a study of cytomegalovirus exposure and HLA in healthy donors. Sequencing was performed with immunoSEQ multiplex PCR; in TCRdb, only in-frame clones are kept and a portion is missing. The repertoire holds over 85,000 clones, 85% to 95% seen once, with roughly 0.89% in the top ten. The V end lost 1 base, the J end lost 7 bases, and 19 bases lay between the germline ends. This CDR3 contains 16 residues. CDR1 and CDR2 (germline): MGHRA, YSYEKL. V is TRBV4-1 and J is TRBJ2-5; D might be TRBD1 (5 bases). The specimen sequenced was PBMCs. This receptor was obtained from a woman younger than 30 in good health and CMV-seronegative. CDR3 sequence reads: CASSQARVTGQGTQYF. Written as DNA, the CDR3 is TGCGCCAGCAGCCAAGCACGAGTGACTGGGCAGGGGACCCAGTACTTC.